This TCR beta chain was found in a study of long-term antiretroviral therapy in people with HIV. Researchers ran immunoSEQ v3.0 at survey level. Researchers set sequencing to target about 35,000-55,000 T-cell genomes per sample. Here immunoSEQ multiplex PCR was the method, and the copy in TCRdb shows in-frame clones only, minus some. The sample includes roughly 20,000 clones, roughly 78% seen only once; the top ten take over 8.5%. Germline V CDR1 and CDR2: LNHDA, SQIVND (reference sequence). Trimming stripped 9 bases from V and 0 bases from J, with 15 bases between. This CDR3 is built from 14 residues.

The source was unsorted PBMCs, collected 4.1 years after starting antiretroviral therapy. The clonotype was recovered from a woman in her thirties or forties with HIV. The V call is TRBV19, the J call TRBJ2-7; D not resolved. The CDR3 nucleotides read TGTGCCAGCACCAGTAGCTTCAGCTCCTACGAGCAGTACTTC. Protein sequence: CASTSSFSSYEQYF.